Below, 19 T cell receptor beta chains from the same sample are listed, as sequenced in a study of a mutant IDH1 vaccine in newly diagnosed glioma. The protocol was immunoSEQ multiplex PCR, while the TCRdb copy is restricted to in-frame clones and leaves out a portion. The table includes tens of thousands of clones, over 75% detected once. Time point given: baseline, week 1 (first vaccination visit). Specified treatment: pre-vaccination baseline after standard-of-care therapy. The specimen comprised PBMCs, sampled from a glioma patient treated with radiotherapy, temozolomide or both. The receptors were gathered from a man aged 35-49 years with glioma. Some clones in this sample may be carry-over from other donors' samples.

The genes are TRBV5-6 and TRBJ1-6; D gene unclear. Germline V CDR1 and CDR2: SGHDT, YYEEEE. V was cut by 2 bases and J by 4 bases, with 4 bases left in between. The CDR3 covers 13 residues. The CDR3 sequence: CASSLSYNSPLHF. The CDR3 DNA reads as TGTGCCAGCAGCTTAAGTTATAATTCACCCCTCCACTTT.

This clone has only a few counts. The J gene is TRBJ2-5, the V gene TRBV18, with D hard to call. This CDR3 has 12 amino acids. Germline lookup yields CDR1 KGHSH and CDR2 LQKENI. V lost 2 bases and J lost 2, with 3 bases in between. The CDR3 loop reads CASSPGQETQYF. DNA for the CDR3: TGTGCCAGCTCACCAGGGCAAGAGACCCAGTACTTC.

V usage is TRBV7-8 and J usage is TRBJ1-1; 7 bases line up with TRBD1. The germline V gene has CDR1 SGHVS and CDR2 FQNEAQ. The CDR3 loop spans 16 amino acids. After removal of 5 bases from V and 7 bases from J, the junction contained 16 bases not matched to a gene. The CDR3 DNA is TGTGCCAGCAGCGGGCGGGTAGGGGGCTCTTTTGGTGAAGCTTTCTTT. Its protein product is CASSGRVGGSFGEAFF.

This clone occurred once. The chain has TRBV5-6 and TRBJ2-5; TRBD1 is a possible D gene (6 bases). The CDR3 loop spans 16 amino acids. V lost 1 base, J lost 5 bases, and 18 bases lay in between. Germline V CDR1 and CDR2: SGHDT, YYEEEE. CDR3 in amino acids: CASSLLGQGIKETQYF. CDR3 sequence (DNA): TGTGCCAGCAGCTTGTTGGGTCAGGGGATTAAGGAGACCCAGTACTTC.

The chain recombines TRBV5-1 with TRBJ1-6, with D perhaps TRBD1 (5 bases). With 0 bases removed from V and 13 bases from J, the gap between germline ends came to 11 bases. The CDR3 is made up of 13 amino acids. The germline gives CDR1 SGHRS, CDR2 YFSETQ. CDR3 coding DNA: TGCGCCAGCAGCTTGGCCGGGGCGCCCCCCCTCCACTTT. Its protein product is CASSLAGAPPLHF.

The chain is built from TRBV19 and TRBJ1-3; D is uncertain. The CDR3 runs 15 residues. Germline V gene lookup returns CDR1 LNHDA and CDR2 SQIVND (reference sequence). V lost 7 bases and J 0 bases, leaving 13 bases between the germline ends. The CDR3 DNA follows: TGTGCCAGTACAGAGCTCGCCAACTCTGGAAACACCATATATTTT. Its protein is CASTELANSGNTIYF. Full variable domain (outside the CDR3, taken from reference TRBV19 and TRBJ1-3): DGGITQSPKYLFRKEGQNVTLSCEQNLNHDAMYWYRQDPGQGLRLIYYSQIVNDFQKGDIAEGYSVSREKKESFPLTVTSAQKNPTAFYLCASTELANSGNTIYFGEGSWLTVV.

This chain uses TRBV4-1 with TRBJ1-4, with D perhaps TRBD1 (6 bases). V dropped 2 bases and J dropped 8 bases, with 9 bases sitting between them. The length of the CDR3 is 13 residues. Germline assignment: CDR1 MGHRA and CDR2 YSYEKL. Here the CDR3 reads CASSQWQGEKLFF. In DNA form, the CDR3 reads TGCGCCAGCAGCCAATGGCAGGGGGAAAAACTGTTTTTT.

V usage is TRBV7-9 and J usage is TRBJ2-7; D may match TRBD1 or TRBD2 (5 bases each). Germline CDR1 SEHNR, CDR2 FQNEAQ (reference sequence). The CDR3 is 13 amino acids. V shed 5 bases and J shed 4 bases, with 12 bases lying between them. CDR3 sequence: CASSPSGAYEQYF. CDR3 DNA: TGTGCCAGCAGCCCCTCCGGGGCTTACGAGCAGTACTTC.

The chain employs TRBV14 and TRBJ1-6; 9 bases match TRBD1. After removal of 5 bases from V and 9 bases from J, the junction contained 11 bases not matched to a gene. Germline CDR1 reads SGHDN; CDR2 reads FVKESK. The CDR3 contains 16 residues. The CDR3 sequence: CASSSGDRGLGSPLHF. As DNA, the CDR3 is TGTGCCAGCAGCTCAGGCGACAGGGGGTTGGGTTCACCCCTCCACTTT.

J is TRBJ2-7 and V is TRBV19; tentatively, D is TRBD2 (5 bases). The CDR3 totals 14 residues. From germline, CDR1 is LNHDA and CDR2 SQIVND (reference sequence). Deletions cut 7 bases from V and 1 base from J, with 14 bases between. The CDR3 sequence: CASTRIGISYEQYF. CDR3 nucleotide sequence: TGTGCCAGTACCAGAATCGGGATTTCCTACGAGCAGTACTTC.

V gene TRBV7-6 combines with J gene TRBJ2-1, with 11 bases aligning to TRBD2. The CDR3 contains 15 residues. V trimming: 3 bases; J trimming: 8 bases; junction bases outside the gene matches: 6. Germline values: CDR1 SGHVS, CDR2 FNYEAQ. The CDR3 sequence is CASSFYLAGGDEQFF. CDR3 in DNA: TGTGCCAGCAGCTTCTATCTAGCGGGGGGCGATGAGCAGTTCTTC.

The chain recombines TRBV10-2 with TRBJ1-2; D is undetermined. Germline V gene sequence: CDR1 WSHSY, CDR2 SAAADI. The V gene lost 4 bases and the J gene lost 6 bases, with 15 bases spanning the gap. The CDR3 extends over 14 amino acids. In DNA, the CDR3 is TGCGCCAGCAGTGCGGCGTTAAGGGCGGATGGCTACACCTTC. Amino acid sequence: CASSAALRADGYTF.

This clone was observed a handful of times. The chain combines TRBV30 with TRBJ1-5; 7 bases are a match to TRBD1. The length of the CDR3 is 13 residues. The germline V gene encodes CDR1 GTSNPN and CDR2 SVGIG (reference sequence). J was trimmed by 6 bases and V by 4 bases; bases with no gene match: 6. CDR3 bases: TGTGCCTGGACTACAGGGGAGGGTCAGCCCCAGCATTTT. Encoded protein: CAWTTGEGQPQHF.

J is TRBJ2-5 and V is TRBV6-6; tentatively, D is TRBD2 (6 bases). Trimming cost V 7 bases and J 4 bases, with 10 bases left between them. The germline gives CDR1 MNHNY, CDR2 SVGAGI (reference sequence). The CDR3 extends over 12 amino acids. CDR3 nucleotides: TGTGCCAGCACCTTCGGGGGAGAGACCCAGTACTTC. This gives the protein CASTFGGETQYF.

This chain links TRBV2 with TRBJ2-5; possibly TRBD2 for D (5 bases). The CDR3 contains 12 residues. Trimming cost V 6 bases and J 5 bases, with 10 bases left between them. Germline V lookup: CDR1 SNHLY, CDR2 FYNNEI. Here the CDR3 reads CASRREGETQYF. The CDR3 coding sequence is TGTGCCAGCAGGAGGGAAGGGGAGACCCAGTACTTC.

The gene calls are TRBV13 and TRBJ1-3, with 8 nucleotides matching TRBD1. Germline V lookup: CDR1 PRHDT, CDR2 FYEKMQ (reference sequence). Germline trimming cut 5 bases from V and 5 bases from J; bases unmatched to any gene: 2. There are 13 residues in the CDR3. The CDR3 is CASSRTGRNTIYF. In DNA form, the CDR3 reads TGTGCCAGCAGCCGGACAGGGAGAAACACCATATATTTT.

V usage is TRBV5-5 and J usage is TRBJ1-6; maybe TRBD1 (6 bases). The CDR3 totals 15 residues. CDR1 and CDR2 (germline): SGHKS, YYEKEE (reference sequence). V was trimmed by 1 base and J by 12 bases, leaving 17 bases between them. CDR3: CASSLTSRGSVPLHF. The CDR3 DNA follows: TGTGCCAGCAGCTTGACGAGCAGGGGAAGTGTACCCCTCCACTTT.

The chain recombines TRBV9 with TRBJ2-2; 10 nucleotides agree with TRBD2. The trim removed 7 bases at V and 7 bases at J, leaving 13 bases unmatched. The germline V gene has CDR1 SGDLS and CDR2 YYNGEE. CDR3 length: 16 residues. CDR3 nucleotide sequence: TGTGCCAGCGGATCCAGTAGCGGGGGGCGAGTCGGGGAGCTGTTTTTT. The encoded protein is CASGSSSGGRVGELFF. Drawing the rest from reference TRBV9 and TRBJ2-2, the complete variable domain is DSGVTQTPKHLITATGQRVTLRCSPRSGDLSVYWYQQSLDQGLQFLIQYYNGEERAKGNILERFSAQQFPDLHSELNLSSLELGDSALYFCASGSSSGGRVGELFFGEGSRLTVL.

The CDR3 is CSVAIYRGPYTEAFF. CDR3 sequence (DNA): TGCAGCGTGGCAATCTACAGGGGGCCCTACACTGAAGCTTTCTTT. V usage is TRBV29-1 and J usage is TRBJ1-1, with TRBD1 identical over 9 bases. V shed 6 bases, J shed 3 bases, and the junction held 11 bases outside the gene matches. CDR3 length equals 15 residues. Per the germline V gene, CDR1 is SQVTM and CDR2 is ANQGSEA. Full variable domain (rest looked up from reference TRBV29-1 and TRBJ1-1): SAVISQKPSRDICQRGTSLTIQCQVDSQVTMMFWYRQQPGQSLTLIATANQGSEATYESGFVIDKFPISRPNLTFSTLTVSNMSPEDSSIYLCSVAIYRGPYTEAFFGQGTRLTVV.